The 29 T cell receptor beta chains reported below all come from one sample, sequenced in a study of beta chain features in type 1 diabetes. The whole isolated RNA underwent reverse transcription, so sequencing captured expressed TCRB transcripts. TCRdb's table, derived via immunoSEQ multiplex PCR, lists solely in-frame clones and lacks some. This sample has 200,000 to 250,000 clones; 7.5% to 10% occur once, and the top ten carry 0.03% to 0.04%. The sample consisted of naive CD4+ T cells from blood. These TCRs come from a young woman in good health.

This clone has a handful of counts. The V call is TRBV30, the J call TRBJ2-7; 7 bases fit TRBD1. Unmatched junction bases numbered 6, after V lost 4 bases and J lost 6 bases. Germline V gene sequence: CDR1 GTSNPN, CDR2 SVGIG (reference sequence). This CDR3 is built from 12 residues. The CDR3 protein is CAWKQGSSEQYF. CDR3 DNA: TGTGCCTGGAAACAGGGGTCTAGCGAGCAGTACTTC.

This clone has more than one count but fewer than ten. The rearrangement uses TRBV5-4 and TRBJ1-1, with D possibly TRBD1 on 6 matching bases. Germline CDR1 is SGHNT and CDR2 is YYREEE (reference sequence). The CDR3 has 15 residues. Trimming stripped 4 bases from V and 2 bases from J, with 15 bases between. CDR3 protein: CASSKKGQPNTEAFF. The DNA of the CDR3 is TGTGCCAGCAGCAAAAAGGGACAACCAAACACTGAAGCTTTCTTT.

The chain recombines TRBV28 with TRBJ2-5; weak D call: TRBD2 (6 bases). CDR3 length equals 15 residues. Germline-derived CDR1 and CDR2 are MDHEN and SYDVKM. The ends were cut back, 3 bases at V and 5 bases at J, with 16 bases in the middle. CDR3: CASSLVGIGGETQYF. The CDR3 DNA reads TGTGCCAGCAGTTTGGTGGGGATTGGGGGGGAGACCCAGTACTTC.

The rearrangement joins TRBV11-3 to TRBJ2-5; possibly TRBD2 for D (7 bases). The ends were cut back, 5 bases at V and 5 bases at J, with 12 bases in the middle. This CDR3 comprises 13 residues. Germline CDR1 is SGHNT and CDR2 is YENEEA. This chain's CDR3 is CASSQGRAETQYF. The CDR3 DNA is TGTGCCAGCAGCCAGGGGAGGGCTGAGACCCAGTACTTC. The variable domain in full, completed from reference TRBV11-3 and TRBJ2-5, reads EAGVVQSPRYKIIEKKQPVAFWCNPISGHNTLYWYLQNLGQGPELLIRYENEEAVDDSQLPKDRFSAERLKGVDSTLKIQPAELGDSAVYLCASSQGRAETQYFGPGTRLLVL.

V gene TRBV5-6 combines with J gene TRBJ2-4, with D tentatively TRBD2 (5 bases). Germline-derived CDR1 and CDR2 are SGHDT and YYEEEE. The CDR3 runs 15 residues. V lost 4 bases and J 9 bases, leaving 20 bases between the germline ends. The CDR3: CASSRGPSVVSIQYF. The CDR3 nucleotides read TGTGCCAGCAGCAGAGGGCCAAGCGTGGTCAGCATTCAGTACTTC.

This clone was observed a few times. The chain combines TRBV7-2 with TRBJ1-3; 7 bases line up with TRBD1. Trimming removed 5 bases from V and 1 base from J; junction bases left unmatched: 5. Germline CDR1 and CDR2: SGHTA and FQGNSA. The CDR3 sequence is 15 residues long. The CDR3, as DNA: TGTGCCAGCAGCGCCCGACAGGGATCTGGAAACACCATATATTTT. It yields the protein CASSARQGSGNTIYF.

Only a few counts were recorded for this clone. This chain links TRBV9 with TRBJ1-2; 7 positions match TRBD1. The CDR3 length is 15 residues. Unmatched junction bases numbered 8, after V lost 3 bases and J lost 3 bases. Germline V gene sequence: CDR1 SGDLS, CDR2 YYNGEE. The CDR3 is CASSAREGADYGYTF. In DNA form, the CDR3 reads TGTGCCAGCAGCGCCCGTGAGGGGGCCGACTATGGCTACACCTTC. Together with reference TRBV9 and TRBJ1-2, the CDR3 gives the full variable domain: DSGVTQTPKHLITATGQRVTLRCSPRSGDLSVYWYQQSLDQGLQFLIQYYNGEERAKGNILERFSAQQFPDLHSELNLSSLELGDSALYFCASSAREGADYGYTFGSGTRLTVV.

This clone was recorded a few times. J is TRBJ2-6 and V is TRBV14; possibly TRBD1 for D (6 bases). The CDR3 has 16 amino acids. V dropped 3 bases and J dropped 4 bases, with 13 bases sitting between them. Germline V CDR1 and CDR2: SGHDN, FVKESK. DNA of the CDR3: TGTGCCAGCAGCCAGAGACAGGCGTCAGGGGCCAACGTCCTGACTTTC. This codes for CASSQRQASGANVLTF.

This clone came up a few times. V and J are TRBV29-1 and TRBJ2-7, with D possibly being TRBD1 (5 bases). The germline V gene has CDR1 SQVTM and CDR2 ANQGSEA. V shed 1 base and J shed 2 bases, with 12 bases lying between them. The CDR3 has 14 amino acids. The CDR3 coding sequence is TGCAGCGTTGAAGTGCAGGGTATTGCCTACGAGCAGTACTTC. It translates to CSVEVQGIAYEQYF.

This clone appeared a few times. The V call is TRBV10-3, the J call TRBJ1-2; weak D call: TRBD1 (6 bases). Trimming took off 3 bases at V and 4 bases at J, with 15 bases between the two ends. Germline V gene lookup returns CDR1 ENHRY and CDR2 SYGVKD. The CDR3 consists of 15 residues. The CDR3 region has the DNA TGTGCCATCAGTGATTCCAGGGGCGAGATCTATGGCTACACCTTC. Protein product: CAISDSRGEIYGYTF.

The chain is built from TRBV27 and TRBJ1-2; the D gene is possibly TRBD1 (5 bases). The CDR3 consists of 16 residues. Germline assignment: CDR1 MNHEY and CDR2 SMNVEV (reference sequence). The ends were cut back, 0 bases at V and 7 bases at J, with 18 bases in the middle. As DNA, the CDR3 is TGTGCCAGCAGTTTATCACCCGCGACAGCCGTTTTTGGCTACACCTTC. Translating gives CASSLSPATAVFGYTF.

The gene calls are TRBV19 and TRBJ2-3, with D perhaps TRBD2 (5 bases). Trimming took 2 bases from V and 4 from J, leaving 16 bases between them. The CDR3 is 16 amino acids. Germline CDR1 reads LNHDA; CDR2 reads SQIVND (reference sequence). The chain's CDR3 is CASSIRTVTRADTQYF. Here the CDR3 DNA reads TGTGCCAGTAGTATAAGAACCGTCACGAGGGCAGATACGCAGTATTTT.

This clone was seen a single time. The chain couples TRBV11-2 to TRBJ2-3, with 7 bases that match TRBD2. There are 13 residues in the CDR3. Trimming took 9 bases from V and 1 from J; bases not matched to a gene: 4. CDR1 and CDR2 (germline): SGHAT, FQNNGV. As DNA, the CDR3 is TGTGCCAGTAAAACTAGCGGCACAGATACGCAGTATTTT. Its translation: CASKTSGTDTQYF.

V and J are TRBV18 and TRBJ1-6; D gene unclear. Trimming took 4 bases from V and 4 from J, leaving 11 bases between them. This CDR3 has 15 amino acids. Per germline, CDR1 KGHSH and CDR2 LQKENI. In DNA form, the CDR3 reads TGTGCCAGCTCACTCGATAAGCGATATAATTCACCCCTCCACTTT. It codes for CASSLDKRYNSPLHF.

In its sample, this clone was seen a few times. V and J are TRBV6-4 and TRBJ1-1, with a weak D call TRBD1 (6 bases). The germline gives CDR1 MRHNA, CDR2 SNTAGT. The V end was cut by 3 bases, the J end by 3 bases, with 11 bases between. The CDR3 is 14 residues long. The CDR3 reads CASSESQGHTEAFF. For the CDR3, the DNA is TGTGCCAGCAGTGAGTCGCAGGGGCACACTGAAGCTTTCTTT.

The gene calls are TRBV4-1 and TRBJ1-4; a possible D gene is TRBD1 (5 bases). V was clipped by 3 bases and J by 5 bases, with 10 bases between them. The germline V gene has CDR1 MGHRA and CDR2 YSYEKL. CDR3 size: 14 residues. The DNA of the CDR3 is TGCGCCAGCAGCCACCCTTACAGGAATGAAAAACTGTTTTTT. Its protein is CASSHPYRNEKLFF.

The CDR3: CASSLALPYEQFF. The CDR3 region has the DNA TGTGCCAGCAGCTTAGCTCTACCATATGAGCAGTTCTTC. The chain joins TRBV7-9 to TRBJ2-1; D remains ambiguous. The CDR3 has 13 residues. V gave up 0 bases and J gave up 8 bases, with 8 bases separating them. From germline, CDR1 is SEHNR and CDR2 FQNEAQ (reference sequence).

The chain carries TRBV4-2 and TRBJ2-7; D gene unclear. From germline, CDR1 is LGHNA and CDR2 YNFKEQ. Between the trimmed V and J ends, which lost 4 bases and 0 bases, there was a span of 16 bases. This CDR3 spans 16 amino acids. The CDR3 region is CASSRVARGSSYEQYF. CDR3 nucleotides: TGTGCCAGCAGCCGTGTTGCCCGAGGCAGCTCCTACGAGCAGTACTTC.

This clone was recorded many times. V gene TRBV4-1 combines with J gene TRBJ2-3; D is undetermined. Germline loops: CDR1 MGHRA, CDR2 YSYEKL. V was shortened by 6 bases and J by 2 bases, with 6 bases between the two germline ends. The CDR3 extends over 12 amino acids. CDR3 loop: CASRGPTDTQYF. The CDR3 coding sequence is TGCGCCAGCAGGGGCCCCACAGATACGCAGTATTTT.

This clone was observed a few times. The gene calls are TRBV29-1 and TRBJ1-1, with D tentatively TRBD1 (6 bases). The CDR3 is 14 amino acids. Germline CDR1 reads SQVTM; CDR2 reads ANQGSEA. V lost 8 bases and J 12 bases, leaving 28 bases between the germline ends. CDR3 protein: CSIGQSHIQDGTFF. In DNA form, the CDR3 reads TGCAGCATAGGACAGAGTCATATTCAGGACGGAACTTTCTTT.

This clone was found a few times. V and J are TRBV19 and TRBJ1-1; 7 bases are shared with TRBD1. V dropped 4 bases and J dropped 0; count of bases not matched to a gene: 5. This CDR3 comprises 15 residues. Looked up from germline, CDR1 is LNHDA and CDR2 is SQIVND (reference sequence). The DNA of the CDR3 is TGTGCCAGTAGTACCCAACAGGGGCTGAACACTGAAGCTTTCTTT. This sequence encodes CASSTQQGLNTEAFF.

This rearrangement joins TRBV30 to TRBJ2-5; TRBD1 matches at 7 bases. After removal of 2 bases from V and 5 bases from J, the junction contained 11 bases not matched to a gene. The CDR3 has 15 residues. CDR1 GTSNPN and CDR2 SVGIG come from the germline V gene (reference sequence). CDR3 nucleotide sequence: TGTGCCTGGAGTTTACAAACCGGGACAGTGGAGACCCAGTACTTC. Its protein product is CAWSLQTGTVETQYF. Variable domain in full (rest from reference TRBV30 and TRBJ2-5): SQTIHQWPATLVQPVGSPLSLECTVEGTSNPNLYWYRQAAGRGLQLLFYSVGIGQISSEVPQNLSASRPQDRQFILSSKKLLLSDSGFYLCAWSLQTGTVETQYFGPGTRLLVL.

This clone was seen only a few times. The chain couples TRBV5-1 to TRBJ2-1; 10 bases are a match to TRBD1. The junction had 11 bases not matched to a gene; V was cut back by 4 bases and J by 7 bases. There are 16 residues in the CDR3. Germline V lookup: CDR1 SGHRS, CDR2 YFSETQ. Here the CDR3 DNA reads TGCGCCAGCAGCCCGTACCCCAGGACAGGGGGTAATGAGCAGTTCTTC. Its protein is CASSPYPRTGGNEQFF. Using reference TRBV5-1 and TRBJ2-1 for the parts outside the CDR3, the full variable domain is KAGVTQTPRYLIKTRGQQVTLSCSPISGHRSVSWYQQTPGQGLQFLFEYFSETQRNKGNFPGRFSGRQFSNSRSEMNVSTLELGDSALYLCASSPYPRTGGNEQFFGPGTRLTVL.

The genes are TRBV5-1 and TRBJ2-5, with 9 bases that match TRBD2. With 3 bases clipped from V and 5 bases from J, the junction kept 8 bases outside the gene matches. This CDR3 has 15 residues. In germline, CDR1 is SGHRS, CDR2 YFSETQ. CDR3 coding DNA: TGCGCCAGCAGCTCGGCGGGGGGGCCAGGGGAGACCCAGTACTTC. This codes for CASSSAGGPGETQYF.

This clone was counted at least ten times. Other DNA sequences in the same sample also yield this CDR3. The rearrangement uses TRBV30 and TRBJ2-5; the match to TRBD1 covers 9 bases. The germline V gene encodes CDR1 GTSNPN and CDR2 SVGIG (reference sequence). The length of the CDR3 is 13 residues. After removal of 3 bases from V and 2 bases from J, the junction contained 1 base not matched to a gene. The CDR3 region is CAWSGQGQETQYF. The CDR3 DNA reads TGTGCCTGGAGCGGACAGGGGCAAGAGACCCAGTACTTC.

This clone was observed a few times. The chain carries TRBV7-9 and TRBJ2-2; maybe TRBD2 (6 bases). From germline, CDR1 is SEHNR and CDR2 FQNEAQ (reference sequence). V was shortened by 10 bases and J by 7 bases, with 13 bases between the two germline ends. The CDR3 consists of 12 residues. The CDR3 reads CANRELGGELFF. CDR3 nucleotide sequence: TGTGCCAACCGGGAGCTCGGCGGGGAGCTGTTTTTT.

This clone turned up a few times. The genes are TRBV21-1 and TRBJ2-1; the table's D gene call, TRBD2, was not cross checked with the DNA. TRBV21-1 is a pseudogene. This CDR3 is built from 13 residues. The DNA of the CDR3 is TGTGCCGGAAGCGGGAGGAACTACAATGAGCAGTTCTTC. Its translation is CAGSGRNYNEQFF.

This clone was detected ten times or more. The chain joins TRBV18 to TRBJ1-1; D remains ambiguous. Trimming stripped 0 bases from V and 4 bases from J, with 6 bases between. Germline V gives CDR1 KGHSH, CDR2 LQKENI. The CDR3 is 13 amino acids. This chain's CDR3 is CASSPPYGTEAFF. CDR3 nucleotides: TGTGCCAGCTCACCACCTTACGGCACTGAAGCTTTCTTT. Based on the CDR3 plus reference TRBV18 and TRBJ1-1, the full variable domain is NAGVMQNPRHLVRRRGQEARLRCSPMKGHSHVYWYRQLPEEGLKFMVYLQKENIIDESGMPKERFSAEFPKEGPSILRIQQVVRGDSAAYFCASSPPYGTEAFFGQGTRLTVV.

The rearrangement uses TRBV10-3 and TRBJ2-1, with TRBD1 as a possible D gene (7 bases). The CDR3 totals 15 residues. Trimming pared 0 bases from V and 7 bases from J, leaving 13 bases between. CDR1 ENHRY and CDR2 SYGVKD come from the germline V gene. The DNA of the CDR3 is TGTGCCATCAGTGAGTCGAGGGCAGGGGGGAATGAGCAGTTCTTC. Its protein product is CAISESRAGGNEQFF.